The entry that follows covers one T cell receptor (beta chain) sequence. The antigen remains unidentified. The record originates from a study of T cell responses to AZD1222 COVID-19 vaccine. Study information: Some second doses came at about 4 weeks and others at about 12 weeks; these were pooled. Study-wide results and limits: White British people made up most donors, females outnumbered males, and clonal diversity was possibly underestimated. Just a handful of AZD1222 recipients tested seropositive at baseline. With two AZD1222 doses given, Spike-specific TCR breadth and depth both rose.

Clones were read by immunoSEQ multiplex PCR, and TCRdb kept only the in-frame ones, dropping some. The data contain 140,000 or so clones, around 91% of them singletons. Source: peripheral blood, taken on day 0 of AZD1222 vaccination. The receptor was isolated from an adult in good health.

CDR3 DNA sequence: TGTGCCAGCAGCAAAATCGAAGGCAGAGGGGAGGTGGACACTGAAGCTTTCTTT. Translated, it gives CASSKIEGRGEVDTEAFF. V is TRBV21-1 and J is TRBJ1-1. TRBV21-1 is noted as a pseudogene. The CDR3 length is 18 residues.